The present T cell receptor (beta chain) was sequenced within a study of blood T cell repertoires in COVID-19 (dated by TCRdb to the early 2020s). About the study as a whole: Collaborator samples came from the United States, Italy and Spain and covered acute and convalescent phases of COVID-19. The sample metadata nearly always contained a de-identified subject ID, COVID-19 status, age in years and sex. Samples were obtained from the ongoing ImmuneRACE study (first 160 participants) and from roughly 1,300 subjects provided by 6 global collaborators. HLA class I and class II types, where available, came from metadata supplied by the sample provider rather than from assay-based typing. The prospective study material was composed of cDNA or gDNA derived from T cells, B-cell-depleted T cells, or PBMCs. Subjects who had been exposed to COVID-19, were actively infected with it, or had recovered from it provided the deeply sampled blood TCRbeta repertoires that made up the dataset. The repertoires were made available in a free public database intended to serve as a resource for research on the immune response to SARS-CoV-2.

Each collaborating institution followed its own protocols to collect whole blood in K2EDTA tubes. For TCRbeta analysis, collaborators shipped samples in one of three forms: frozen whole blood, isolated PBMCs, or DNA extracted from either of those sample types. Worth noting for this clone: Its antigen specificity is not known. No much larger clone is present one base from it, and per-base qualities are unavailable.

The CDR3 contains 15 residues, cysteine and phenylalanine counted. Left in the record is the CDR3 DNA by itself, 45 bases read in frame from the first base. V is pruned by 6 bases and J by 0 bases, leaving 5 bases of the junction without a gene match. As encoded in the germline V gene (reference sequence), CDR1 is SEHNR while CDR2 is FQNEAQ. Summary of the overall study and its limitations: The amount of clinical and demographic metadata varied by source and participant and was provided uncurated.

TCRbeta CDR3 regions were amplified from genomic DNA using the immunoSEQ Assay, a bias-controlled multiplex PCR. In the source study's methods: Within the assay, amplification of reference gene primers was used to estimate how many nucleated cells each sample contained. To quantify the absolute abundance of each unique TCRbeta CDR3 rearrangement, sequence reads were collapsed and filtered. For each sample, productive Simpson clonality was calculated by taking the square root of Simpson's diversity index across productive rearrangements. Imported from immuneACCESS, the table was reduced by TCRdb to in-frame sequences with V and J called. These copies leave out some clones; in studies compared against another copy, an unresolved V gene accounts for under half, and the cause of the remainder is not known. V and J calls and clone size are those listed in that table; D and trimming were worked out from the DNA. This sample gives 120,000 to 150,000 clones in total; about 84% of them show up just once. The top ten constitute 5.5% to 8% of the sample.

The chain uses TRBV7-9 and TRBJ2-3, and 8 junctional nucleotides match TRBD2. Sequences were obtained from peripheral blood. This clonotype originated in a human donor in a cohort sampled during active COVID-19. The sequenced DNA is TGTGCCAGCAGTAGGCGGGGGGAGAGCACAGATACGCAGTATTTT. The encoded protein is CASSRRGESTDTQYF.